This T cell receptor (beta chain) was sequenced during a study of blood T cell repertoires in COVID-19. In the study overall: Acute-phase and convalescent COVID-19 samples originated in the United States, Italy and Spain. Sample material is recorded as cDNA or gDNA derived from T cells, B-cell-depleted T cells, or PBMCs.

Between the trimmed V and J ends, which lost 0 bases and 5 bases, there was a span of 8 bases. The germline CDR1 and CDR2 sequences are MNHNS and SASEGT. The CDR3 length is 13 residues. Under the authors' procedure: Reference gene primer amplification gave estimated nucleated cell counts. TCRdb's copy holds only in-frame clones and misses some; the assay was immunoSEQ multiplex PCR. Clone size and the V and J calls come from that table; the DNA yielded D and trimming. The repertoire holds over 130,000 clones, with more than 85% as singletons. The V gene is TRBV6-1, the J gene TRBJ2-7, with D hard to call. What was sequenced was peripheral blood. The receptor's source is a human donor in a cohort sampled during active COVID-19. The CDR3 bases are TGTGCCAGCAGTGAAGCAGAGTACCACGAGCAGTACTTC. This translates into CASSEAEYHEQYF.